Following are 9 T cell receptor beta chains from one sample sequenced in a study of blood T cell repertoires in COVID-19. TCRdb's copy holds only in-frame clones and misses some; the assay was immunoSEQ multiplex PCR. There are 70,000 or so clones in the sample; 80% to 90% occur only once, and approximately 10% lies in the top ten. The source material was peripheral blood. The receptors here all came from a woman younger than 30 with acute or convalescent COVID-19.

The chain is built from TRBV11-3 and TRBJ2-5, with TRBD2 matching over 7 bases. The CDR3 consists of 16 residues. J gave up 5 bases and V 1 base, and 10 bases lay outside the gene matches. CDR1 and CDR2 from the germline V gene are SGHNT and YENEEA. CDR3 nucleotide sequence: TGTGCCAGCAGCTTAGGGCTGTCTAGCGGAACTGAGACCCAGTACTTC. It codes for CASSLGLSSGTETQYF.

J is TRBJ1-5 and V is TRBV28, with TRBD1 matching 7 bases. This CDR3 is built from 14 residues. Germline V gives CDR1 MDHEN, CDR2 SYDVKM. V shed 5 bases and J 3 bases; nucleotides not matched to a gene: 4. CDR3 in amino acids: CASSPGQYNQPQHF. CDR3 sequence (DNA): TGTGCCAGCAGTCCGGGACAGTACAATCAGCCCCAGCATTTT.

DNA for the CDR3: TGTGCCAGCAGCAAAGCCGGCGGTGACGACAATGAGCAGTTCTTC. Amino acids: CASSKAGGDDNEQFF. V is TRBV5-4 and J is TRBJ2-1, with unresolved D. The CDR3 consists of 15 residues. The germline V gene has CDR1 SGHNT and CDR2 YYREEE (reference sequence). V shed 4 bases and J shed 5 bases, with 16 bases lying between them.

This chain links TRBV7-8 with TRBJ2-7; D is possibly TRBD2 (6 bases). The V gene lost 2 bases and the J gene lost 4 bases, with 15 bases spanning the gap. Germline values: CDR1 SGHVS, CDR2 FQNEAQ. The CDR3 spans 15 residues. This chain's CDR3 is CASSLIRGADYEQYF. In DNA, the CDR3 is TGTGCCAGCAGCTTAATCCGCGGGGCCGATTACGAGCAGTACTTC.

This rearrangement joins TRBV3-1 (or the pseudogene TRBV3-2) to TRBJ2-1; D might be TRBD2 (5 bases). This CDR3 comprises 12 residues. Germline V gene sequence: CDR1 LGHDT, CDR2 YNNKEL (reference sequence). Trimming took off 1 base at V and 10 bases at J, with 8 bases between the two ends. CDR3 DNA sequence: TGTGCCAGCAGCCAAGCGGGGTCAGAGCAGTTCTTC. Translation gives CASSQAGSEQFF.

The chain uses TRBV7-9 and TRBJ2-7; 9 bases match TRBD1. This CDR3 is built from 15 residues. Per germline, CDR1 SEHNR and CDR2 FQNEAQ (reference sequence). Trimming took 5 bases from V and 7 from J; bases not matched to a gene: 12. The chain's CDR3 is CASSATGTGSQEQYF. For the CDR3, the DNA is TGTGCCAGCAGCGCAACCGGGACAGGGTCTCAGGAGCAGTACTTC.

This chain uses TRBV6-5 with TRBJ2-7; 7 bases are shared with TRBD2. There are 14 residues in the CDR3. CDR1 and CDR2 from the germline V gene are MNHEY and SVGAGI. The junction had 6 bases not matched to a gene; V was cut back by 0 bases and J by 7 bases. CDR3 residues: CASSYSRVSGEQYF. DNA for the CDR3: TGTGCCAGCAGTTACTCGAGGGTTAGCGGGGAGCAGTACTTC.

This clone was observed once. The chain links TRBV7-9 to TRBJ2-3, with 9 bases that match TRBD1. J was trimmed by 5 bases and V by 5 bases; bases with no gene match: 8. Germline CDR1 and CDR2: SEHNR and FQNEAQ (reference sequence). The CDR3 covers 15 residues. The CDR3 DNA sequence: TGTGCCAGCAGCCTTCGACAGGGGGTTGGAGATACGCAGTATTTT. It yields the protein CASSLRQGVGDTQYF.

V gene TRBV19 combines with J gene TRBJ1-4; TRBD1 aligns across 7 bases. This CDR3 contains 16 residues. With 8 bases clipped from V and 6 bases from J, the junction kept 15 bases outside the gene matches. Germline V CDR1 and CDR2: LNHDA, SQIVND (reference sequence). The CDR3 DNA reads TGTGCCAGTTGTGCCCGGACAGGTAGCGTCGATGAAAAACTGTTTTTT. Amino acids: CASCARTGSVDEKLFF.